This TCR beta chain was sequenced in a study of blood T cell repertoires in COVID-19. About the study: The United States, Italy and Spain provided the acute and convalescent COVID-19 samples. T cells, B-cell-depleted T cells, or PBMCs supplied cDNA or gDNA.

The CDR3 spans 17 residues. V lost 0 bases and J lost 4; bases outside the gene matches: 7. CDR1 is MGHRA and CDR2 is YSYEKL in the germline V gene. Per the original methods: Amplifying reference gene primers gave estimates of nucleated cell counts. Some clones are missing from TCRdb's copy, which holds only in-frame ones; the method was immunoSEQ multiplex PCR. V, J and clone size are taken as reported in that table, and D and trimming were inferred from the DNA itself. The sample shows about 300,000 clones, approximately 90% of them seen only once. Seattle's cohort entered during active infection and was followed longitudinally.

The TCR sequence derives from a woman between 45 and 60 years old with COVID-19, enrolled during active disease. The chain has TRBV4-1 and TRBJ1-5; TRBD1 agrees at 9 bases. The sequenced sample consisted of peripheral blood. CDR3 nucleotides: TGCGCCAGCAGCCAAGATCATGGGACAGGGATTAATCAGCCCCAGCATTTT. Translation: CASSQDHGTGINQPQHF.